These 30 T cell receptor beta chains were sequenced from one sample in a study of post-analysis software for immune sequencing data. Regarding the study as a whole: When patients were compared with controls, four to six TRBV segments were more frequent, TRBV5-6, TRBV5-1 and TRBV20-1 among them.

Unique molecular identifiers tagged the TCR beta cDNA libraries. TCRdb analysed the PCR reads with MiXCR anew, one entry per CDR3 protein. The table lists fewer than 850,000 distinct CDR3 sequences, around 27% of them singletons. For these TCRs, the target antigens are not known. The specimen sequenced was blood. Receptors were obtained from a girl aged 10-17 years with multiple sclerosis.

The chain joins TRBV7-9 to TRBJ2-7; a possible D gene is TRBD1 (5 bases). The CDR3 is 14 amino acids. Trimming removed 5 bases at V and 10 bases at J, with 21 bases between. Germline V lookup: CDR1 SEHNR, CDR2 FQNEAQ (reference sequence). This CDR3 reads CASSPRSQQGAQYF. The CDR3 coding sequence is TGTGCCAGCAGCCCTCGGAGCCAACAAGGGGCCCAGTACTTC.

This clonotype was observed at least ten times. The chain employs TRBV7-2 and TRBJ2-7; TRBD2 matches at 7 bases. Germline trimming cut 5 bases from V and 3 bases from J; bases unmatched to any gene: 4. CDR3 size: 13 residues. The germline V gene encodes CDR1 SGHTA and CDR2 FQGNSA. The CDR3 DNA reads TGTGCCAGCAGCCGGGACTACAACTACGAGCAGTACTTC. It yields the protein CASSRDYNYEQYF.

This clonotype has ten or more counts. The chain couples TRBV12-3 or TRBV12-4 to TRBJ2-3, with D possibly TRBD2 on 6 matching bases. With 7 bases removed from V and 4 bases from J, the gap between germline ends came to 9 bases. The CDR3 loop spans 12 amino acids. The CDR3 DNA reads TGTGCCAGCACCGCGGGGCCAGATACGCAGTATTTT. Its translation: CASTAGPDTQYF.

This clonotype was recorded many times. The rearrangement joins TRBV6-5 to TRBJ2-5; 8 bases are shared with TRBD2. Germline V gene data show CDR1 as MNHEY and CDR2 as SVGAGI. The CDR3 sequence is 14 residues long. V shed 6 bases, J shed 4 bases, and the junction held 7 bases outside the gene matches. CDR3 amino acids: CASSFGLAGETQYF. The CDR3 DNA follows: TGTGCCAGCAGCTTCGGACTAGCCGGAGAGACCCAGTACTTC.

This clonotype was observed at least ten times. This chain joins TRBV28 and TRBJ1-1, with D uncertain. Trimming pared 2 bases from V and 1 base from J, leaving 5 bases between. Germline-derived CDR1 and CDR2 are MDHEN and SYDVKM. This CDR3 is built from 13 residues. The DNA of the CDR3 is TGTGCCAGCAGTTTAGTTAGGAACACTGAAGCTTTCTTT. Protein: CASSLVRNTEAFF.

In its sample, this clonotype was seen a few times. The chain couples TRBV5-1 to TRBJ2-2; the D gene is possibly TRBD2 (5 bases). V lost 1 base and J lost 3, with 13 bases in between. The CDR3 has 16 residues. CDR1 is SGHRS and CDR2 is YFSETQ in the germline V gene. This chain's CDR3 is CASSLFGGLDTGELFF. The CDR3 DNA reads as TGCGCCAGCAGCTTGTTTGGCGGGTTGGACACCGGGGAGCTGTTTTTT.

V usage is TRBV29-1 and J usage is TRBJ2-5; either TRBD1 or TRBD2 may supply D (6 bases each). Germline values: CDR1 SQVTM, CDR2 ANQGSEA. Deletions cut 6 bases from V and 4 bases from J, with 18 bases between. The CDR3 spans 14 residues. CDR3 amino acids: CSVTAWGARETQYF. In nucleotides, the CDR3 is TGCAGCGTAACCGCGTGGGGGGCACGAGAGACCCAGTACTTC.

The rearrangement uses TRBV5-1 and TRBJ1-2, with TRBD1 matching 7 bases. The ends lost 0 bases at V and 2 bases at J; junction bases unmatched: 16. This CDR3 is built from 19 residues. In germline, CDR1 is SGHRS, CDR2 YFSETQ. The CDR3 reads CASSLVGPGQPTLNYGYTF. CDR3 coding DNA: TGCGCCAGCAGCTTGGTGGGACCGGGACAGCCTACCCTAAACTATGGCTACACCTTC.

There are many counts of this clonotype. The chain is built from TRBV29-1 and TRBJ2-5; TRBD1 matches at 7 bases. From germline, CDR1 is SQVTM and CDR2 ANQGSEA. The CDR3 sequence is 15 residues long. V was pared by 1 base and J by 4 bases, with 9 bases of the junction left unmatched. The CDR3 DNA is TGCAGCGTTGAAGGCACACCGGGACAGAGAGAGACCCAGTACTTC. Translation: CSVEGTPGQRETQYF.

In DNA, the CDR3 is TGCGCCAGCAGCTTGGCCCCGGGGCCAGATACGCAGTATTTT. Encoded protein: CASSLAPGPDTQYF. V and J are TRBV5-1 and TRBJ2-3; the D call may be TRBD1 or TRBD2 (5 bases each). Trimming shortened V by 0 bases and J by 4 bases, and 9 bases separated the two germline ends. The CDR3 extends over 14 amino acids. Per the germline V gene, CDR1 is SGHRS and CDR2 is YFSETQ.

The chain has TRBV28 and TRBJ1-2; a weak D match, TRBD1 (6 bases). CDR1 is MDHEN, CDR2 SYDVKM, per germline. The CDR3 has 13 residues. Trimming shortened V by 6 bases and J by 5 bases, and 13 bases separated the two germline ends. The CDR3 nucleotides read TGTGCCAGCAGAAGACCAGGGGCTTATGGCTACACCTTC. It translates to CASRRPGAYGYTF.

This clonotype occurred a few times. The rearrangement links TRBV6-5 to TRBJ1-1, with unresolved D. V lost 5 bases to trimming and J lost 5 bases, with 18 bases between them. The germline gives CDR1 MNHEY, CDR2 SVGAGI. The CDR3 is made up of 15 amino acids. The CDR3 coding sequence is TGTGCCAGCAGTCCGGACCTGCCCGCGGCGACTGAAGCTTTCTTT. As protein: CASSPDLPAATEAFF.

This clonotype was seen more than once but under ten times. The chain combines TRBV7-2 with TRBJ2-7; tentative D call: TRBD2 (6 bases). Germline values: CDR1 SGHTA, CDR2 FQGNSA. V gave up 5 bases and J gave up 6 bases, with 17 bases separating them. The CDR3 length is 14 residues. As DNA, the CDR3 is TGTGCCAGCAGCCTTGAGCGGGTCTCGGGCGAGCAGTACTTC. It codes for CASSLERVSGEQYF.

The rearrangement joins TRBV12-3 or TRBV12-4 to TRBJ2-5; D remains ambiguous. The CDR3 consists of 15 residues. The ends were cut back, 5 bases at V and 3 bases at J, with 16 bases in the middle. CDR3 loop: CASSPRTFPEETQYF. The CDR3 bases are TGTGCCAGCAGTCCTAGAACCTTCCCCGAAGAGACCCAGTACTTC.

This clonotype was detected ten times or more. The CDR3 protein is CASSSRSDTQYF. The DNA for the CDR3 is TGTGCCAGCAGTTCCCGTTCAGATACGCAGTATTTT. V usage is TRBV27 and J usage is TRBJ2-3; D call uncertain. This CDR3 spans 12 amino acids. Looked up from germline, CDR1 is MNHEY and CDR2 is SMNVEV (reference sequence). V was trimmed by 4 bases and J by 4 bases, leaving 6 bases between them.

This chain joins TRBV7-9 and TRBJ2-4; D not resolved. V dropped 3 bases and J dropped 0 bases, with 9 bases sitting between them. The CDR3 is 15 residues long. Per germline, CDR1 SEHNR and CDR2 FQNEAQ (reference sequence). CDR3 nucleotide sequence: TGTGCCAGCAGCTTTTTGGTAGGAGCCAAAAACATTCAGTACTTC. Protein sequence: CASSFLVGAKNIQYF.

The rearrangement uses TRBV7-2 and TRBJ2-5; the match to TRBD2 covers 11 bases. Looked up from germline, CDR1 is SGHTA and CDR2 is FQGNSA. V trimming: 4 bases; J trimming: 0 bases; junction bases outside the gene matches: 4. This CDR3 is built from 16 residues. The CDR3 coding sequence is TGTGCCAGCAGCTCCAGGACTAGCGGGTACCAAGAGACCCAGTACTTC. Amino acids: CASSSRTSGYQETQYF.

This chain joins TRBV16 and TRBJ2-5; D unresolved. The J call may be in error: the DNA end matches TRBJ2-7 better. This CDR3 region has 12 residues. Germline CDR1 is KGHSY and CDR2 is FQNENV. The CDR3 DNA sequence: TGTGCCAGCAGCCAATCTGCAGTCGAGCAGTACTTC. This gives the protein CASSQSAVEQYF.

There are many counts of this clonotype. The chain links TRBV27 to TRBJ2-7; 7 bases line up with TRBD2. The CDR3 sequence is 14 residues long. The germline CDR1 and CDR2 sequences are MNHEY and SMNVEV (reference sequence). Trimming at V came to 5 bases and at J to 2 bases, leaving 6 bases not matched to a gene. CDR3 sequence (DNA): TGTGCCAGCAGTCCTTGGCTAGCGGCCTACGAGCAGTACTTC. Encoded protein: CASSPWLAAYEQYF.

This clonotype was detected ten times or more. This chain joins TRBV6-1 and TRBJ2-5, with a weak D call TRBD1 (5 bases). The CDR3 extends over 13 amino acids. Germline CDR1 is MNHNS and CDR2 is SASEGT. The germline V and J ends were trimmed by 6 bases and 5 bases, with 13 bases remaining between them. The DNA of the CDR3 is TGTGCCAGCAGCCCAGGTCCAGGGGAGACCCAGTACTTC. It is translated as CASSPGPGETQYF.

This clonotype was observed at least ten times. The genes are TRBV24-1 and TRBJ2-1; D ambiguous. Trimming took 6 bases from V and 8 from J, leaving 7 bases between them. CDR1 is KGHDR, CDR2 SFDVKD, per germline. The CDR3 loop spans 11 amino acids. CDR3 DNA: TGTGCCACCAGTTCAGCTTATGAGCAGTTCTTC. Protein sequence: CATSSAYEQFF.

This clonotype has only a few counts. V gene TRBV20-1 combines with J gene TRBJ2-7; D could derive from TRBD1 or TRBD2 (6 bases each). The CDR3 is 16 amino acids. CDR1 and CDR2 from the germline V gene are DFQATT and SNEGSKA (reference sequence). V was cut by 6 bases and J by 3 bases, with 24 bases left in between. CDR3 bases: TGCAGTGCCGCAAGAGGGGCCGGGGGCCGCGTCTACGAGCAGTACTTC. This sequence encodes CSAARGAGGRVYEQYF.

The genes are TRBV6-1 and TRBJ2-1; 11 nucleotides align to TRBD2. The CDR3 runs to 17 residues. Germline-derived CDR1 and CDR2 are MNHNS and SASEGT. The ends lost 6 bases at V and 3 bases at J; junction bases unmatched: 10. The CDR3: CASRAVSGGAIYNEQFF. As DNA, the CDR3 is TGTGCCAGCAGAGCCGTTAGCGGGGGGGCGATCTACAATGAGCAGTTCTTC.

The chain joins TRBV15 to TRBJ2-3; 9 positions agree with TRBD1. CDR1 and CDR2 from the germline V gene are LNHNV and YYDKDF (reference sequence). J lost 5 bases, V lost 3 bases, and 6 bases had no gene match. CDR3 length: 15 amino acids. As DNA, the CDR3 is TGTGCCACCAGCAGGGGGGACAGGGATATAGATACGCAGTATTTT. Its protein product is CATSRGDRDIDTQYF.

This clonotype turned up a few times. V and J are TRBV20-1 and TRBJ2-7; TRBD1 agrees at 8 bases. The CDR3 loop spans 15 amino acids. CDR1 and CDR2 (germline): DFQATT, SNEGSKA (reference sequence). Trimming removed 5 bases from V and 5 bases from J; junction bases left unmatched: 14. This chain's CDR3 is CSAGKGGQGQHEQYF. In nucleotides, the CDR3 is TGCAGTGCTGGGAAGGGCGGACAGGGCCAACACGAGCAGTACTTC.

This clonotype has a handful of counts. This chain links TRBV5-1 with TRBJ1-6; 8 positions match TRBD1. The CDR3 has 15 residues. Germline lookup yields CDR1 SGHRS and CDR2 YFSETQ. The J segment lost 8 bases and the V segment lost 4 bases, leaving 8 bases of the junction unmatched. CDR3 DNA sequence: TGCGCCAGCAGCCTAAGGACAGGGATGGATTCACCCCTCCACTTT. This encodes CASSLRTGMDSPLHF.

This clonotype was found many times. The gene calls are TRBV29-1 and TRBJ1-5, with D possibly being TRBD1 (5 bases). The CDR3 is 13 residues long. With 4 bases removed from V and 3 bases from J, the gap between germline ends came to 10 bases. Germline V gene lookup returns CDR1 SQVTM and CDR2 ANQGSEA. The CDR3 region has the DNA TGCAGCGTTGTACCGGGGGACAATCAGCCCCAGCATTTT. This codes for CSVVPGDNQPQHF.

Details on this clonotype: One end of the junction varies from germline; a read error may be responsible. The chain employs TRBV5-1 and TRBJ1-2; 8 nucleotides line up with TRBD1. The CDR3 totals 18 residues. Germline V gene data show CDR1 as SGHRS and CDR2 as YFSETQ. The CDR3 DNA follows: TGCGCCAGCAGCTTGGCTACAGGGGGACGCACAACTAACTATGGCCACACCTTC. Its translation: CASSLATGGRTTNYGHTF.

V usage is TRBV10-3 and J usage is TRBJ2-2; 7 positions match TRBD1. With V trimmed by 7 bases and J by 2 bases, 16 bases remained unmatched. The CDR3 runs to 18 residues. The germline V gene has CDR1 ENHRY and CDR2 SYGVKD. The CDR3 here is CAIKRARKGQLNTGELFF. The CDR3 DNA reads TGTGCCATCAAACGGGCCCGAAAGGGACAGCTAAACACCGGGGAGCTGTTTTTT.

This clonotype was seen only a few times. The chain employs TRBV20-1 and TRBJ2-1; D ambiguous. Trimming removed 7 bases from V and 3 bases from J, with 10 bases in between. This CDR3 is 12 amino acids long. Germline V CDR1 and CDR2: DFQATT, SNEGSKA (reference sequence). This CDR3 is CSGRLGYNEQFF. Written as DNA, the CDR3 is TGCAGTGGTAGGTTAGGCTACAATGAGCAGTTCTTC.